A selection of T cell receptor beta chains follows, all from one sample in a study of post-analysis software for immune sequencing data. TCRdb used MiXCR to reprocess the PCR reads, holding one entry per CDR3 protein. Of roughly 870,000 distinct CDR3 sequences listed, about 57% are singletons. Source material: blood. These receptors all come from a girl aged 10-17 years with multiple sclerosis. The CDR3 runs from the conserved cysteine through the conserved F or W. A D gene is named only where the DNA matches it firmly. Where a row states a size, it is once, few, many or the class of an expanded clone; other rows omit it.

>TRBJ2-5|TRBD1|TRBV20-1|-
TGCAGTGCCTTAACAGGGGGCGCCGGGGAGACCCAGTACTTC
CSALTGGAGETQYF
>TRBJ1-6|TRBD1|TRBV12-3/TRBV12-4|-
TGTGCCAGCAGTCGCGCCGGGACAGGCGATTCACCCCTCCACTTT
CASSRAGTGDSPLHF
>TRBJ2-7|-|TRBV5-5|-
TGTGCCAGCAGCTTGGGGACAGAATTACCCTACGAGCAGTACTTC
CASSLGTELPYEQYF
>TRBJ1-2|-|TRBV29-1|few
TGCAGCGTTCGGGGGGAAGGGGGCTACACCTTC
CSVRGEGGYTF
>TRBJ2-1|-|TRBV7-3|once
TGTGCCAGCAGCCCGGGTGTGCCAGGGAATGAGCAGTTCTTC
CASSPGVPGNEQFF
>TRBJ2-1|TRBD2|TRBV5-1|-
TGCGCCAGCTCCTCGACCCCCAGCGGGGGGGCCTATGAGCAGTTCTTC
CASSSTPSGGAYEQFF
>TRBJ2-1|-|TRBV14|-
TGTGCCAGCAGCCAAGTTGGGACTGGGCCCTCCTACAATGAGCAGTTCTTC
CASSQVGTGPSYNEQFF
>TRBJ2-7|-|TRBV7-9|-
TGTGCCAGCGGCCCGTGGGGAGGGGGAAACTACGAGCAGTACTTC
CASGPWGGGNYEQYF
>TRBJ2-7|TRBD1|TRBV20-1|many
TGCAGTGCTACCGGGACAGGGTCCTACGAGCAGTACTTC
CSATGTGSYEQYF
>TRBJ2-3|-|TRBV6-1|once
TGTGCCAGCAGTGAATATACGCAGTATTTT
CASSEYTQYF
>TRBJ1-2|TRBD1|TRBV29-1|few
TGCAGCGTTGACTATCCCGACAGGGGGCCTGGCTACACCTTC
CSVDYPDRGPGYTF
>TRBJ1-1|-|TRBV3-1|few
TGTGCCAGCAGCCGCGAGGGAGTGGGTACTGAAGCTTTCTTT
CASSREGVGTEAFF
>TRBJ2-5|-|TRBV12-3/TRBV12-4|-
TGTGCCAGCAGTTTAACGTCAAGCTTAGGTAGAGAGACCCAGTACTTC
CASSLTSSLGRETQYF
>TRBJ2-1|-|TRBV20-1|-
TGCAGTGCTAGAGCCACCGGGGGCCATATAGTCAATGAGCAGTTCTTC
CSARATGGHIVNEQFF
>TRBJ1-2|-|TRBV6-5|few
TGTGCCAGCGCCCCCGTGGAGGATGGGGTCGATGGCTACACCTTC
CASAPVEDGVDGYTF
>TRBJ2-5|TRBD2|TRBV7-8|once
TGTGCCAGCAGCCCGCGGGAGCGCGCCGGTCGGAAGACCCAGTACTTC
CASSPRERAGRKTQYF
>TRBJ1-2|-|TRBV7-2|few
TGTGCCAGCAGCCCTGAGGGCAGAAACTATGGCTACACCTTC
CASSPEGRNYGYTF
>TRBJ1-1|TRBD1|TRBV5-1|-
TGCGCCAGCAGCCCCTCACAGGGGGTGGCCGGGTGGAACACTGAAGCTTTCTTT
CASSPSQGVAGWNTEAFF
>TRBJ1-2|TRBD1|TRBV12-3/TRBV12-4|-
TGTGCCAGCAGATATGGGACAGGGGATAGGGGCTACACCTTC
CASRYGTGDRGYTF
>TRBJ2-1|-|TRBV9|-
TGTGCCAGCAGCGTAAGGGGTTTCTCCTACAATGAGCAGTTCTTC
CASSVRGFSYNEQFF
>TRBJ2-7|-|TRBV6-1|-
TGTGCCAGCAGCGGGACACCTTCCTACGAGCAGTACTTC
CASSGTPSYEQYF
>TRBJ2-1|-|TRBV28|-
TGTGCCAGCAGTTATGGGACAATTGAGCAGTTCTTC
CASSYGTIEQFF
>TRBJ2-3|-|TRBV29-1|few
TGCAGCGTTGGATTGGGGGCTGGCACAGATACGCAGTATTTT
CSVGLGAGTDTQYF
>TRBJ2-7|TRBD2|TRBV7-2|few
TGTGCCAGCAGGCCTAGCGGGAGATATTACGAGCAGTACTTC
CASRPSGRYYEQYF
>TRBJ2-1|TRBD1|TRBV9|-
TGTGCCAGCAGCGTAGAAGGACAGGGAGTACACAATGAGCAGTTCTTC
CASSVEGQGVHNEQFF
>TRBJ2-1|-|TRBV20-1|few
TGCAGTGCTAGTAACAATGAGCAGTTCTTC
CSASNNEQFF
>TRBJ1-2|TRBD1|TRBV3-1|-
TGTGCCAGCAGCCAAGCGGACAGGAGGGGAACTACTAACTATGGCTACACCTTC
CASSQADRRGTTNYGYTF
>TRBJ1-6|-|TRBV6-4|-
TGTGCCAGCAGTGACTCGGATAATTCACCCCTCCACTTT
CASSDSDNSPLHF
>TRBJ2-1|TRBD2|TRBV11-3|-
TGTGCCAGCAGCTCGGGACTAGCGGGAGGTACGGATGAGCAGTTCTTC
CASSSGLAGGTDEQFF
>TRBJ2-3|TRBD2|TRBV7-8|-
TGTGCCAGCAGCTTAGCGTGGGGGGGGACCACAGATACGCAGTATTTT
CASSLAWGGTTDTQYF
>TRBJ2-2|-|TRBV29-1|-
TGCAGCGCGATGACTTTCGCCGGGGAGCTGTTTTTT
CSAMTFAGELFF
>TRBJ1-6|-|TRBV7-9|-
TGTGCCAGCAGCTTAGACCAAGGGGTCGGTTCACCCCTCCACTTT
CASSLDQGVGSPLHF
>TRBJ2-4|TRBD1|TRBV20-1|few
TGCAGTGCTCCGCTCTCGACAGGGCAGGGAAACATTCAGTACTTC
CSAPLSTGQGNIQYF
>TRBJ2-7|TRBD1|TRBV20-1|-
TGCAGTGCTAGACCGACAGGGGTCCACGAGCAGTACTTC
CSARPTGVHEQYF
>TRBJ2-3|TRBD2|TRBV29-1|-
TGCAGCGTGACCACGGGGGGACTTAGTTACACAGATACGCAGTATTTT
CSVTTGGLSYTDTQYF
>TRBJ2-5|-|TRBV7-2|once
TGTGCCAGCAGCTCCCTCCTCCCACAAGAGACCCAGTACTTC
CASSSLLPQETQYF
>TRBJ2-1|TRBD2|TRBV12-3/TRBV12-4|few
TGTGCCAGCAGTTTAGGTTTCCGGGAGGGCAATGAGCAGTTCTTC
CASSLGFREGNEQFF
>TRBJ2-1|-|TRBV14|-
TGTGCCAGCAGCCAACTGCCCCTAGTCGGGGTCCAACAAGAAGACAATGAGCAGTTCTTC
CASSQLPLVGVQQEDNEQFF
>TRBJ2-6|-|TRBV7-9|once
TGTGCCAGCAGCAAATTAACGGGTCCCCCTGGGGCCAACGTCCTGACTTTC
CASSKLTGPPGANVLTF
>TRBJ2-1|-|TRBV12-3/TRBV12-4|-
TGTGCCAGCAGCCTCCCGGGACTCCTCTACAATGAGCAGTTCTTC
CASSLPGLLYNEQFF
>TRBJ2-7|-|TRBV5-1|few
TGCGCCAGCAGCTTGGAACGAACAGGGCGGGGGAGCTCCTACGAGCAGTACTTC
CASSLERTGRGSSYEQYF
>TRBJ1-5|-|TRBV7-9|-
TGTGCCAGCAGTCCCTTTTTGACAGAGGGCAATCAGCCCCAGCATTTT
CASSPFLTEGNQPQHF
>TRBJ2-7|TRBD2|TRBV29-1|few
TGCAGCGTCAAGCGGGCGGGAGGCGCCAACGAGCAGTACTTC
CSVKRAGGANEQYF
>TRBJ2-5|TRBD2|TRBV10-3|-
TGTGCCACTCAGGGCGGGGGGTCCGAGACCCAGTACTTC
CATQGGGSETQYF
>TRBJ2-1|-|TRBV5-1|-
TGCGCCAGCAGCCCCAGGGGTAATCTCCAGTTCTTC
CASSPRGNLQFF
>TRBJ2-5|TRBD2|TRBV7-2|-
TGTGCCAGCAACTCGAACCCCGGGAGGGGGGAGACCCAGTACTTC
CASNSNPGRGETQYF
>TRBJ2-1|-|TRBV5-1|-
TGCGTCAGCAGCTTGGAGTGGACAGATTACAATGAGCAGTTCTTC
CVSSLEWTDYNEQFF
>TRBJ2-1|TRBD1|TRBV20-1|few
TGCAGTGCTACCACAGGGGCTTGGGGGAAGGAGCAGTTCTTC
CSATTGAWGKEQFF
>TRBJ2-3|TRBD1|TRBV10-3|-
TGTGCCATCAGTGGCCGGGGAAAGGGACAGAACAATTACGCAGATACGCAGTATTTT
CAISGRGKGQNNYADTQYF
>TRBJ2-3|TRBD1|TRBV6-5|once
TGTGCCAGCAGTTACTCCCAACAGGGGGCGGCAGATACGCAGTATTTT
CASSYSQQGAADTQYF
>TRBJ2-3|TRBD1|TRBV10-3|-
TGTGCCATCAATTACCGGGACAGCAGCACAGATACGCAGTATTTT
CAINYRDSSTDTQYF
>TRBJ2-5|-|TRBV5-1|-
TGCGCCAGCAGCTTCCTCGCACAGGGTAGTTTAGAGACCCAGTACTTC
CASSFLAQGSLETQYF
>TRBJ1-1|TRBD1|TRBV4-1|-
TGCGCCAGCAGCCAAGGGGACAGGGAGAACACTGAAGCTTTCTTT
CASSQGDRENTEAFF